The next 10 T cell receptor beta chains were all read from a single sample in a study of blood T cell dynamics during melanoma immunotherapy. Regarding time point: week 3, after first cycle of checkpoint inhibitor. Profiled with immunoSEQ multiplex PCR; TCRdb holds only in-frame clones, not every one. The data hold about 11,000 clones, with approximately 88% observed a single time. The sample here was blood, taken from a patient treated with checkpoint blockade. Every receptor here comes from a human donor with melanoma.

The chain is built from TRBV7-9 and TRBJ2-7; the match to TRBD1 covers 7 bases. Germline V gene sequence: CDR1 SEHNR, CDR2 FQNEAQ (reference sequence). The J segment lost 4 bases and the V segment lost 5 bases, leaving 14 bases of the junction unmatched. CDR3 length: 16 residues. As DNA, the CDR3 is TGTGCCAGCAGCCCTCGGACAGGAGAGGGATTTTACGAGCAGTACTTC. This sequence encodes CASSPRTGEGFYEQYF.

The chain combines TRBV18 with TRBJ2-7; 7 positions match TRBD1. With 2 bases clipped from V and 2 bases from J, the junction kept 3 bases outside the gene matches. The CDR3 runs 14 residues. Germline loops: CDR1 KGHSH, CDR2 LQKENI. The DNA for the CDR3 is TGTGCCAGCTCACCAGACAGGGCCCCCTACGAGCAGTACTTC. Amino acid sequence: CASSPDRAPYEQYF.

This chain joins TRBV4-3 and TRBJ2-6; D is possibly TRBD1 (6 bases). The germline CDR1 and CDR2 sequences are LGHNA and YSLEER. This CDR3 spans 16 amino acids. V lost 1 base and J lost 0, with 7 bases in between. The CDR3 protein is CASSQVGGSGANVLTF. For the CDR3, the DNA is TGCGCCAGCAGCCAAGTAGGGGGCTCTGGGGCCAACGTCCTGACTTTC.

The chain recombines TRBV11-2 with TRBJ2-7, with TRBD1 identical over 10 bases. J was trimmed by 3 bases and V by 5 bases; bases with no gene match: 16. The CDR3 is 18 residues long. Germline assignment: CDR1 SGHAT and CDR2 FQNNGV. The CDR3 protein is CASSPDGQGVEGDYEQYF. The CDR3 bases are TGTGCCAGCAGCCCGGATGGACAGGGGGTAGAAGGGGACTACGAGCAGTACTTC.

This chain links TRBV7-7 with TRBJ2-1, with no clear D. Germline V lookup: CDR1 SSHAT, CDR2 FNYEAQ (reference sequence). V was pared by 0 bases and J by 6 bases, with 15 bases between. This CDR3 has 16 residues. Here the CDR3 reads CASSLAWTLSGNEQFF. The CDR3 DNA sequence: TGTGCCAGCAGCTTAGCTTGGACCCTCTCCGGCAATGAGCAGTTCTTC.

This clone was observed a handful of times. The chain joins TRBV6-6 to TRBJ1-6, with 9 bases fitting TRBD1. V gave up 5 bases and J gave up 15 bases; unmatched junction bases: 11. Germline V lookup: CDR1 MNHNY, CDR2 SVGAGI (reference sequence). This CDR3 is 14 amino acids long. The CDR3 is CASSPMGQGRGLHF. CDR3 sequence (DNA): TGTGCCAGCAGTCCAATGGGACAGGGAAGGGGCCTCCACTTT.

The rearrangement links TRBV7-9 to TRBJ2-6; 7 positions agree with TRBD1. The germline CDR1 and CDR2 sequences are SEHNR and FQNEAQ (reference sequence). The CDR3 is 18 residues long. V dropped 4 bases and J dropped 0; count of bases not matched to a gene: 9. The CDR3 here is CASSSRQGFSSGANVLTF. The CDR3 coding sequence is TGTGCCAGCAGCTCACGACAGGGATTCAGCTCTGGGGCCAACGTCCTGACTTTC.

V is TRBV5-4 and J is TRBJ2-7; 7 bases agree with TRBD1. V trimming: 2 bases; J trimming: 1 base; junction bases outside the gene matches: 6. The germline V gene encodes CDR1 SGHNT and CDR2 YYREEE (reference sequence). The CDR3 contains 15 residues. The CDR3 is CASSLGAGGSYEQYF. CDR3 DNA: TGTGCCAGCAGCTTAGGGGCAGGGGGATCCTACGAGCAGTACTTC.

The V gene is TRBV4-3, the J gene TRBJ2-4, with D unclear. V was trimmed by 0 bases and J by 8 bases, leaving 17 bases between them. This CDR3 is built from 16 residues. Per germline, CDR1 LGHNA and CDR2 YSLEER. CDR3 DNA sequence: TGCGCCAGCAGCCAAGATCAGTTCGGTTCTCCGGACATTCAGTACTTC. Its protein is CASSQDQFGSPDIQYF.

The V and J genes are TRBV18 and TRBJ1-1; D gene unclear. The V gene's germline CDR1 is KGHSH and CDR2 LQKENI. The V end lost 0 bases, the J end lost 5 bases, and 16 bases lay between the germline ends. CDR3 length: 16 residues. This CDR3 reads CASSPPVKAQRTEAFF. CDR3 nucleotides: TGTGCCAGCTCACCACCTGTAAAGGCGCAAAGGACTGAAGCTTTCTTT.